The source of this T cell receptor (beta chain) is a study of blood T cells in healthy people across ages. Broader study findings: Unsorted PBMC input precluded a conclusive naive versus antigen-experienced comparison. Per million T cells, TCR beta diversity dropped roughly linearly as age increased.

Each sample used at least 6 million PBMCs. V lost 1 base to trimming and J lost 5 bases; unmatched junction nucleotides: 6. The CDR3 has 14 amino acids. Germline loops: CDR1 DFQATT, CDR2 SNEGSKA (reference sequence). To note about this clonotype: Its antigen is undetermined.

Alongside a J-beta primer mix, a sample-barcoded 5' primer served in a second PCR lasting about 7 to 12 cycles. A template-switch adaptor containing 12 random nucleotides labeled each cDNA molecule. TCRdb redid the calling of the 5' RACE reads with MiXCR, one entry per CDR3 protein. Of 1 million to 1.2 million distinct CDR3 sequences in the sample, more than 30% were seen once. This chain joins TRBV20-1 and TRBJ2-5, with 8 bases identical to TRBD2. The sample taken for sequencing was blood. The sequence was obtained from a man aged 18-30 years in good health. For the CDR3, the DNA is TGCAGTGCTAGAGTCGGGGGGGCCAGGGAGACCCAGTACTTC. Encoded protein: CSARVGGARETQYF.